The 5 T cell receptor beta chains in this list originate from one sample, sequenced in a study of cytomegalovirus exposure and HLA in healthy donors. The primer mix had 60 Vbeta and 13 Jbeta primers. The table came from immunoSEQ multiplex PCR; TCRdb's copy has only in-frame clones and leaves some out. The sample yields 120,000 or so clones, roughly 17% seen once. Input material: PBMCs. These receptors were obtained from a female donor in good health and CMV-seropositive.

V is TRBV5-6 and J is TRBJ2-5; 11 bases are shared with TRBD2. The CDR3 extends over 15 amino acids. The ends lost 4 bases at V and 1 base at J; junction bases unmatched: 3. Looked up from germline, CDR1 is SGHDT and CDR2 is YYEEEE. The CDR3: CASSATSGVQETQYF. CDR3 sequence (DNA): TGTGCCAGCAGCGCGACTAGCGGGGTCCAAGAGACCCAGTACTTC.

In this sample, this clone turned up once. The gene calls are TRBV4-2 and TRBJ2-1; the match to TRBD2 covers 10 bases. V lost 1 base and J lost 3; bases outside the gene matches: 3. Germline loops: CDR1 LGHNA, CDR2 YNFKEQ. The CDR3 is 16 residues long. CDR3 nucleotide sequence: TGTGCCAGCAGCCAAGCTGGACTAGCGGTCTACAATGAGCAGTTCTTC. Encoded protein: CASSQAGLAVYNEQFF.

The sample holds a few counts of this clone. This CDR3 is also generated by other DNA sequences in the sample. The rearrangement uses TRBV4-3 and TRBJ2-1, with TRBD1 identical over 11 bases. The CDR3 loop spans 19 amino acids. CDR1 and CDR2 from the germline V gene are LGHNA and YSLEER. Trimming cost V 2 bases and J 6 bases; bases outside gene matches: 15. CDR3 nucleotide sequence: TGCGCCAGCAGCCAATGGACAGGGGGCGCCGTGGGAGTACTCAATGAGCAGTTCTTC. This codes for CASSQWTGGAVGVLNEQFF.

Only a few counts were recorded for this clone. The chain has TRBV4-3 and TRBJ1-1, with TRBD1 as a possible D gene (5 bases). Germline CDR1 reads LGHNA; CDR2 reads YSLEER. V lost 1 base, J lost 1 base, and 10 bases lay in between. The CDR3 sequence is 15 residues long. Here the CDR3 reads CASSQGTRTNTEAFF. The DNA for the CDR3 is TGCGCCAGCAGCCAAGGGACACGAACGAACACTGAAGCTTTCTTT.

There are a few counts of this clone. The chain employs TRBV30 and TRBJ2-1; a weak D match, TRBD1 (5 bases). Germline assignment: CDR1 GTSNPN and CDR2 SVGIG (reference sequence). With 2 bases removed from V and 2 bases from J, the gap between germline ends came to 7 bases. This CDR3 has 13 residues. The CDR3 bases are TGTGCCTGGAGTAGGGGCGCCTACAATGAGCAGTTCTTC. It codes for CAWSRGAYNEQFF.